This entry is about one TCR beta chain. A few counts support this clone. Its cognate antigen has yet to be identified. Base-call qualities are not available, and no considerably larger clone is one nucleotide away. This entry is derived from a study of lymphopenia after photon versus proton radiotherapy (dated by TCRdb to the late 2010s). With respect to the entire study: In patients with gastrointestinal tumors who developed high-grade lymphopenia, the study compared the immunological effects of photon radiation therapy with those of proton radiation therapy. The study was designed to characterize how the impact on the immune system differs between the two radiation modalities. The cohort included approximately 22 patients with gastrointestinal tumors who developed lymphopenia after receiving either photon or proton therapy.

Libraries came from the immunoSEQ multiplex PCR assay. T cell repertoires were profiled by deep sequencing of rearranged TCR beta loci, alongside multiparametric flow cytometry. The table was pulled from immuneACCESS by TCRdb, which kept in-frame rearrangements only. Such tables lose some clones; where checked, under half of the loss comes from unresolved V genes, and the rest has no known cause. This sample comprises almost 3,000 clones, over 90% of them detected only once. The top ten clones comprise 1.9% of the sample. Overall study results and their limits: Once the lymphocyte count had reached its nadir, the repertoires of photon-treated patients showed oligoclonal expansion, particularly of CD8+ Temra cells, and this expansion drove the decline in diversity. Across the cohort, an inverse correlation was found between a larger post-nadir drop in TCR diversity and overall survival time among patients who died. During treatment, patients who received proton therapy stayed relatively stable, whereas patients who received photon therapy lost naive T cells and TCR diversity and gained effector/memory populations. The survival association was assessed only in patients who died, and the authors presented better survival with proton therapy as a possibility rather than a demonstrated result.

According to the germline V gene, CDR1 reads KGHSH and CDR2 reads LQKENI. From the cysteine up to the phenylalanine, the CDR3 has a length of 14 residues. Only the CDR3 DNA stays, 42 bases, in frame from base 1. Unmatched junction bases come to 5, with V trimmed by 4 bases and J by 2 bases. The V gene is TRBV18 and the J gene is TRBJ2-7; 7 nucleotides in the junction match TRBD1. The sample consisted of peripheral blood, taken from a patient treated with photon-based radiotherapy. The sequence was collected from a woman aged 65 to 85 with pancreatic cancer. The nucleotides read TGTGCCAGCTCACGGCTACAGGGGCCCTACGAGCAGTACTTC. Protein translation: CASSRLQGPYEQYF.